This TCR beta chain was sequenced for a study of T cell responses to AZD1222 COVID-19 vaccine. Remarks on this clone: Its antigen is not known.

Regarding the study as a whole: Only a handful of AZD1222 recipients, roughly 6 in all, had baseline seropositivity. Spike-specific TCR breadth and depth rose after two AZD1222 doses.

Germline V gene sequence: CDR1 SGHVS, CDR2 FNYEAQ. The CDR3 covers 14 residues. Deletions cut 7 bases from V and 3 bases from J, with 14 bases between. Data came from immunoSEQ multiplex PCR; TCRdb stores just in-frame clones and leaves some out. Of roughly 200,000 clones listed, around 90% are singletons. The origin of this receptor is an adult who received the MenACWY meningococcal vaccine as a control. Material: peripheral blood, obtained 28 days after the second dose of the MenACWY control vaccine. This chain connects TRBV7-6 to TRBJ2-3, with unresolved D. CDR3 nucleotide sequence: TGTGCCAGCACGTCGGCGTTTGGGACAGATACGCAGTATTTT. Encoded protein: CASTSAFGTDTQYF. Full variable domain (remainder filled in from reference TRBV7-6 and TRBJ2-3): GAGVSQSPRYKVTKRGQDVALRCDPISGHVSLYWYRQALGQGPEFLTYFNYEAQQDKSGLPNDRFSAERPEGSISTLTIQRTEQRDSAMYRCASTSAFGTDTQYFGPGTRLTVL.